This record concerns one T cell receptor (beta chain) sequence. Repertoires were generated with immunoSEQ multiplex PCR, while TCRdb's copy carries only in-frame clones and drops some. Altogether almost 70,000 clones are present, approximately 88% being singletons, with the ten largest covering around 4.6%. The sample originates from a study of technical replicates of blood from a handful of donors. Germline V gene sequence: CDR1 PRHDT, CDR2 FYEKMQ (reference sequence). Trimming removed 4 bases from V and 6 bases from J, with 15 bases in between. This CDR3 has 15 residues. Sequenced input: PBMCs. This sequence originates from a human donor in good health. Some clones in this sample may be carry-over from other donors' samples. V usage is TRBV13 and J usage is TRBJ2-2; the D is unclear. CDR3 amino acids: CASSSRVPQPGELFF. CDR3 bases: TGTGCCAGCAGCTCTAGAGTTCCCCAACCCGGGGAGCTGTTTTTT.